This T cell receptor beta chain emerged from a study of blood T cell repertoires in COVID-19. Across the study: Samples representing acute and convalescent COVID-19 were sourced from the United States, Italy and Spain.

Data came from immunoSEQ multiplex PCR; TCRdb stores just in-frame clones and leaves some out. The sample includes 200,000 to 300,000 clones, 84% of them seen just once. The TCR sequence derives from a human donor in a cohort sampled during active COVID-19. Sequences were obtained from peripheral blood.

CDR3 protein: CASRLSVTAGGLSEQFF. CDR3 DNA: TGCGCCAGCAGGTTATCTGTAACGGCGGGAGGGCTGAGTGAGCAGTTCTTC. V and J are TRBV5-1 and TRBJ2-1; TRBD2 agrees at 9 bases. This CDR3 comprises 17 residues. From germline, CDR1 is SGHRS and CDR2 YFSETQ. V lost 5 bases, J lost 9 bases, and 18 bases stayed unmatched.